Below, one T cell receptor (beta chain) is given with its context. The antigen is undetermined. RNA totalling 0.5 to 1 ug underwent reverse transcription with random hexamers. MiXCR, applied by TCRdb to the immunoSEQ multiplex PCR reads, yields one record per CDR3 protein. The sample contains 150,000 to 200,000 distinct CDR3 sequences, approximately 96% of which appear only once. This sample is drawn from a study of CD8 T cells in Susac syndrome. Overall study results and limits: A relatively small number of individuals underwent TCR sequencing and HLA analysis.

In germline, CDR1 is MNHEY, CDR2 SVGAGI. J gave up 3 bases and V 6 bases, and 6 bases lay outside the gene matches. The CDR3 has 14 amino acids. CD8+ and CD4+ T cells from blood underwent TCR beta sequencing, which was carried out in a high-throughput format. TEMRA cells were enriched by FACS, and CD4+ and CD8+ T cells were negatively isolated. V usage is TRBV6-5 and J usage is TRBJ2-7, with TRBD1 matching over 9 bases. Material: CD8+ T cells from PBMCs. The source is a human donor with multiple sclerosis. This CDR3 is CASRSPGQGYEQYF. CDR3 DNA sequence: TGTGCCAGCAGATCCCCGGGACAGGGCTACGAGCAGTACTTC.